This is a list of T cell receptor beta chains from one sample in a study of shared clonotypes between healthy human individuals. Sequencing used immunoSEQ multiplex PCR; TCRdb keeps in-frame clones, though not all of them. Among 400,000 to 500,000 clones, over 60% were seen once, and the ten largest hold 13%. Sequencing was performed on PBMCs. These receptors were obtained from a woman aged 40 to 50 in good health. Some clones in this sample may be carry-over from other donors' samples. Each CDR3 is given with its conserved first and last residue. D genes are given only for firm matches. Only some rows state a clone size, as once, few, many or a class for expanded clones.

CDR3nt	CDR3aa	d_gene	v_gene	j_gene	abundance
TGTGCCAGTAGTATCCTCCCGACCGATGTTGAAAAACTGTTTTTT	CASSILPTDVEKLFF	.	TRBV19	TRBJ1-4	.
TGTGCCAGCAGCTTGGGGGACGGCTCCTACGAGCAGTACTTC	CASSLGDGSYEQYF	.	TRBV7-9	TRBJ2-7	.
TGTGCCAGTAGTGGTTCGCCTAGCGGGAAGGGGGGGGAGACCCAGTACTTC	CASSGSPSGKGGETQYF	TRBD2	TRBV19	TRBJ2-5	.
TGTGCCAGCAGCCCGTGGAATCAGCCCCAGCATTTT	CASSPWNQPQHF	.	TRBV7-8	TRBJ1-5	.
TGCGCCATCCGGGGGTTCCCCACAGATACGCAGTATTTT	CAIRGFPTDTQYF	.	TRBV10-2	TRBJ2-3	.
TGTGCCAGCAGCTTGGGGATAGCGGGGCGCACAGATACGCAGTATTTT	CASSLGIAGRTDTQYF	TRBD2	TRBV7-3	TRBJ2-3	.
TGTGCCTGGAGCATAGGGACAGTGGATGAAAAACTGTTTTTT	CAWSIGTVDEKLFF	TRBD1	TRBV30	TRBJ1-4	.
TGTGCCAGCAGCTCCGGACAGCTTAATGAAAAACTGTTTTTT	CASSSGQLNEKLFF	.	TRBV11-1	TRBJ1-4	.
TGTGCCTGTACCGCGGACAGAAAACTGTTTTTT	CACTADRKLFF	.	TRBV19	TRBJ1-4	.
TGTGCCAGCAGTGACACTTCGACTGCTGAAGCTTTCTTT	CASSDTSTAEAFF	.	TRBV6-4	TRBJ1-1	.
TGTGCCAGCAGCTTGGGTGGGGCGGGACCCACAGATACGCAGTATTTT	CASSLGGAGPTDTQYF	.	TRBV5-4	TRBJ2-3	.
TGTGCCAGCAGTACACGACGGACAGTGAACACTGAAGCTTTCTTT	CASSTRRTVNTEAFF	.	TRBV28	TRBJ1-1	.
TGTGCCAGCAGTGTAGGAGAGACCCAGTACTTC	CASSVGETQYF	.	TRBV25-1	TRBJ2-5	many
TGTGCCAGCAGTTCGCCGGGACAGGGAACCTACGAGCAGTACTTC	CASSSPGQGTYEQYF	TRBD1	TRBV7-8	TRBJ2-7	.
TGTGCCAGTAGTATGGGGACAGTGATTAAAAACATTCAGTACTTC	CASSMGTVIKNIQYF	TRBD1	TRBV19	TRBJ2-4	.
TGTGCCAGCAGCGTAACCGGGGGGGCGAACACCGGGGAGCTGTTTTTT	CASSVTGGANTGELFF	TRBD2	TRBV9	TRBJ2-2	many
TGTGCCAGCAGCCGAGGGGCTGACATCACAGATACGCAGTATTTT	CASSRGADITDTQYF	.	TRBV7-2	TRBJ2-3	.
TGTGCCAGTAGTATGTGGGGGAGCCCTAGCGGGAGAACCCTGAGCAATGAGCAGTTCTTC	CASSMWGSPSGRTLSNEQFF	TRBD2	TRBV19	TRBJ2-1	many
TGTGCCAGCTCACCAACCGGGACAGGGGGCTTGGGAACTGAAGCTTTCTTT	CASSPTGTGGLGTEAFF	TRBD1	TRBV18	TRBJ1-1	.
TGTGCCAGCAGCCAAGGACAGGACCGAAATCAGCCCCAGCATTTT	CASSQGQDRNQPQHF	.	TRBV4-2	TRBJ1-5	.
TGTGCCAGTAGTTGGGGACGTAACCTAGGGTATAGCAATCAGCCCCAGCATTTT	CASSWGRNLGYSNQPQHF	.	TRBV19	TRBJ1-5	few
TGTGCCAGTAGTATAACAGGGGTAGGTGGCTACACCTTC	CASSITGVGGYTF	TRBD1	TRBV19	TRBJ1-2	.
TGTGCCAGCTCACCCTACGGAGGGTTCGACACTGAAGCTTTCTTT	CASSPYGGFDTEAFF	.	TRBV18	TRBJ1-1	.
TGTGCCAGCAGCTTAGATGTTGACACTGAAGCTTTCTTT	CASSLDVDTEAFF	.	TRBV11-3	TRBJ1-1	.
TGTGCCAGCAGCCCTAGAGGCAATCAGCCCCAGCATTTT	CASSPRGNQPQHF	.	TRBV7-2	TRBJ1-5	.
TGCGCCAGCAGCTTGGCTAGCGGCACAGATACGCAGTATTTT	CASSLASGTDTQYF	.	TRBV5-1	TRBJ2-3	once
TGTGCCAGCAGTGGTTTCGGGACTAGCGGGAGGATTACCGGGGAGCTGTTTTTT	CASSGFGTSGRITGELFF	TRBD2	TRBV2	TRBJ2-2	.
TGTGCCAGCAGTCCAAGCCAGGGCGTCATCGGCTACACCTTC	CASSPSQGVIGYTF	.	TRBV6-5	TRBJ1-2	.
TGTGCCAGCAGCTTGTCGATTCAAGAGACCCAGTACTTC	CASSLSIQETQYF	.	TRBV7-2	TRBJ2-5	few
TGTGCCACCAGCCGAGGACCTAACTATGGCTACACCTTC	CATSRGPNYGYTF	.	TRBV15	TRBJ1-2	once
TGTGCCATCAGGGGACAGGGGGCCGTCGAGCAGTACTTC	CAIRGQGAVEQYF	TRBD1	TRBV10-3	TRBJ2-7	.
TGCGCCAGCAGCCCCCTCGGTAGGAGGGGTGAGCAGTTCTTC	CASSPLGRRGEQFF	.	TRBV4-3	TRBJ2-1	.
TGTGCCAGCAGCCCAGGGGGGGCCGGTCAGCCCCAGCATTTT	CASSPGGAGQPQHF	TRBD1	TRBV11-2	TRBJ1-5	once
TGCGCCAGCACCTCCGAAAGCTCCTACAATGAGCAGTTCTTC	CASTSESSYNEQFF	.	TRBV5-1	TRBJ2-1	.
TGCGCCAGCAGCCAAGGACAGGTCCAAGAGACCCAGTACTTC	CASSQGQVQETQYF	.	TRBV4-3	TRBJ2-5	few
TGTGCCATCAGTGAGCTACAGGAGTCCTATGGCTACACCTTC	CAISELQESYGYTF	.	TRBV6-5	TRBJ1-2	.
TGTGCCAGCAGCGGAGGGGCTGGGCCGGGGGAGCTGTTTTTT	CASSGGAGPGELFF	.	TRBV7-9	TRBJ2-2	.
TGTGCCAGCAGCCAAGCACATAGCGGAACCTACAATGAGCAGTTCTTC	CASSQAHSGTYNEQFF	.	TRBV4-2	TRBJ2-1	.
TGTGCCATCAGTGGTGTGTTCAACAATGAGCAGTTCTTC	CAISGVFNNEQFF	.	TRBV10-3	TRBJ2-1	.
TGTGCCAGCAGCTTAGAGAGTAGCGATAAACTACGAGGGCAGTACTTC	CASSLESSDKLRGQYF	.	TRBV7-2	TRBJ2-7	once
TGTGCCAGCAGTTTATCGGGATATTATGGCTACACCTTC	CASSLSGYYGYTF	.	TRBV27	TRBJ1-2	once
TGTGCCAGCAGCCAGCGGACAGATGGGGGACTAGCGAGAACAGATACGCAGTATTTT	CASSQRTDGGLARTDTQYF	TRBD2	TRBV7-9	TRBJ2-3	.
TGTGCCTGGAGTCGGCAAGTGGGAAACGAGCAGTACTTC	CAWSRQVGNEQYF	.	TRBV30	TRBJ2-7	.
TGTGCCAGCAGCTTAGCGGGAGGGCCCTACGAGCAGTACTTC	CASSLAGGPYEQYF	TRBD2	TRBV7-3	TRBJ2-7	.
TGTGCCAGCAGCCCTAGGGGGGGAGACTATGGCTACACCTTC	CASSPRGGDYGYTF	.	TRBV7-2	TRBJ1-2	.
TGCAGCGTCCAGTTCCCCGACTTTTACGAGCAGTACTTC	CSVQFPDFYEQYF	.	TRBV29-1	TRBJ2-7	few
TGTGCCAGCAGCCAGGGACCGGGGACCCAGTACTTC	CASSQGPGTQYF	.	TRBV11-1	TRBJ2-5	once
TGTGCCAGCGCCCCTAGTACTTTTAGGGGAGCCGAATCCTACGAGCAGTACTTC	CASAPSTFRGAESYEQYF	.	TRBV27	TRBJ2-7	.